These 5 T cell receptor beta chains originate from one sample sequenced in a study of T cell responses to AZD1222 COVID-19 vaccine. Here immunoSEQ multiplex PCR was the method, and the copy in TCRdb shows in-frame clones only, minus some. The data show some 150,000 clones, 92% seen once. The input for sequencing was peripheral blood, taken 28 days after the second AZD1222 dose. The receptor source for this set is an adult who received the AZD1222 COVID-19 vaccine.

This chain uses TRBV7-2 with TRBJ2-1; D possibly corresponds to TRBD2 (5 bases). The length of the CDR3 is 14 residues. From germline, CDR1 is SGHTA and CDR2 FQGNSA. V lost 2 bases and J lost 7, with 12 bases in between. CDR3 amino acids: CASSLQLAINEQFF. CDR3 sequence (DNA): TGTGCCAGCAGCTTACAATTAGCGATTAATGAGCAGTTCTTC.

This clone was found once. The chain couples TRBV28 to TRBJ1-2; 9 nucleotides match TRBD1. Germline CDR1 reads MDHEN; CDR2 reads SYDVKM. After removal of 3 bases from V and 5 bases from J, the junction contained 7 bases not matched to a gene. This CDR3 comprises 15 residues. CDR3: CASSFMGQGWYGYTF. For the CDR3, the DNA is TGTGCCAGCAGTTTTATGGGACAGGGTTGGTATGGCTACACCTTC.

V gene TRBV5-1 combines with J gene TRBJ2-3; D might be TRBD1 or TRBD2, each matching 5 bases. Per the germline V gene, CDR1 is SGHRS and CDR2 is YFSETQ. Trimming left V 4 bases short and J 6 bases short, with 18 bases between. The CDR3 consists of 15 residues. CDR3 coding DNA: TGCGCCAGCAGCGTGGAAGGCTTTGGGGGTGATACGCAGTATTTT. Its protein is CASSVEGFGGDTQYF.

The chain combines TRBV5-6 with TRBJ1-5; D gene uncertain. CDR3 size: 15 residues. The ends were cut back, 1 base at V and 5 bases at J, with 13 bases in the middle. The germline CDR1 and CDR2 sequences are SGHDT and YYEEEE. CDR3 residues: CASSLMASGYQPQHF. In DNA, the CDR3 is TGTGCCAGCAGCTTGATGGCCTCGGGGTATCAGCCCCAGCATTTT.

The chain combines TRBV5-8 with TRBJ1-5; D is uncertain. Germline CDR1 is SGHTS and CDR2 is YDEGEE. Trimming left V 4 bases short and J 10 bases short, with 6 bases between. The CDR3 has 10 residues. Here the CDR3 reads CASSPIPQHF. The CDR3 bases are TGTGCCAGCAGCCCCATTCCCCAGCATTTT.